This TCR beta chain was sequenced in a study of PD-1 blockade in classical Hodgkin lymphoma. Study-level points and caveats: The origin of the repertoire differences remains undefined, with disease activity or prior therapy as possible causes. Complete responders' baseline diversity resembled that of newly diagnosed patients. While CD8+ TCR diversity did not rise significantly by C4D1, CD4+ TCR diversity did.

Comments on this clone: Its antigen is not identified.

V lost 7 bases and J 7 bases, leaving 17 bases between the germline ends. Germline V gene sequence: CDR1 SNHLY, CDR2 FYNNEI. CDR3 length: 13 residues. Only in-frame clones appear in the TCRdb table, and some are missing; sequencing was by immunoSEQ multiplex PCR. Of about 41,000 clones in the sample, more than 70% were seen once. Every patient had relapsed following autologous stem cell transplantation, and cohorts differed in brentuximab vedotin exposure. This specimen consisted of peripheral blood mononuclear cells (PBMCs), obtained at baseline. The TCR originated in a human donor with classical Hodgkin lymphoma. This sequence joins TRBV2 and TRBJ2-7; possible D gene TRBD2, 7 bases. CDR3 sequence: CASNGGGVWEQYF. CDR3 DNA sequence: TGTGCCAGCAACGGAGGGGGGGTTTGGGAGCAGTACTTC.